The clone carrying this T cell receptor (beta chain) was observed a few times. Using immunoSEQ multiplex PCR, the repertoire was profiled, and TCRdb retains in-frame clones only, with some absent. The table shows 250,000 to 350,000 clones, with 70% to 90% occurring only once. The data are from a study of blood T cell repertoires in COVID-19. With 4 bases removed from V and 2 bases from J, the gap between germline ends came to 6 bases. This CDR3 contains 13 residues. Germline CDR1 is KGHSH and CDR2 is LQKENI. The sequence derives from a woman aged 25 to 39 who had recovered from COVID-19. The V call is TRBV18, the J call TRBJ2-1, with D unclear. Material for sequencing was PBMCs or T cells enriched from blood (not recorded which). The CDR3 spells CASSLGAYNEQFF. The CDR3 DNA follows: TGTGCCAGCTCACTGGGCGCCTACAATGAGCAGTTCTTC.